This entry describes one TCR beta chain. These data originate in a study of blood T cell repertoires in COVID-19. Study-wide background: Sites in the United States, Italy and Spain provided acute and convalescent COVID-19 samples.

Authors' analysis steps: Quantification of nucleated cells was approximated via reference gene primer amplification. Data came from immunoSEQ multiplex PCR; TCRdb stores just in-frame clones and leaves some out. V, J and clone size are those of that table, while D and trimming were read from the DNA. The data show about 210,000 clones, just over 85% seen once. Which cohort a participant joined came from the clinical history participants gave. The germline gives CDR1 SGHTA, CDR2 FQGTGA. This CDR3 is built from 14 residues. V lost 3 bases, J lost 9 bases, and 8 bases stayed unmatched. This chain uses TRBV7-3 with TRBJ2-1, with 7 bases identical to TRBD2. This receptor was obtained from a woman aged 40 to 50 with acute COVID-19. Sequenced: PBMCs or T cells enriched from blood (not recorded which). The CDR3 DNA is TGTGCCAGCAGCTTGACTAGTTGGGGGGGTGAGCAGTTCTTC. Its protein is CASSLTSWGGEQFF. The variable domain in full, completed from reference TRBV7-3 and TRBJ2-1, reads GAGVSQTPSNKVTEKGKYVELRCDPISGHTALYWYRQSLGQGPEFLIYFQGTGAADDSGLPNDRFFAVRPEGSVSTLKIQRTERGDSAVYLCASSLTSWGGEQFFGPGTRLTVL.